The next 27 T cell receptor beta chains were all read from a single sample in a study of lymphopenia after photon versus proton radiotherapy. Repertoires were generated with immunoSEQ multiplex PCR, while TCRdb's copy carries only in-frame clones and drops some. Among approximately 150,000 clones listed, 70% to 90% were seen once. The specimen comprised peripheral blood, sampled from a patient treated with photon-based radiotherapy. The receptors come from a man in his fifties with gastric cancer.

This sequence joins TRBV2 and TRBJ2-4; 10 bases agree with TRBD2. J was trimmed by 0 bases and V by 0 bases; bases with no gene match: 5. This CDR3 is built from 18 residues. The V gene's germline CDR1 is SNHLY and CDR2 FYNNEI. This chain's CDR3 is CASSEAIAGGLAKNIQYF. The DNA for the CDR3 is TGTGCCAGCAGTGAAGCAATAGCGGGAGGCCTAGCCAAAAACATTCAGTACTTC. Complete variable domain (other parts from reference TRBV2 and TRBJ2-4): EPEVTQTPSHQVTQMGQEVILRCVPISNHLYFYWYRQILGQKVEFLVSFYNNEISEKSEIFDDQFSVERPDGSNFTLKIRSTKLEDSAMYFCASSEAIAGGLAKNIQYFGAGTRLSVL.

A few counts support this clone. This chain uses TRBV5-4 with TRBJ2-5, with D possibly TRBD1 on 5 matching bases. Germline-derived CDR1 and CDR2 are SGHNT and YYREEE (reference sequence). The CDR3 has 14 residues. V lost 2 bases and J lost 0, with 8 bases in between. The CDR3 region has the DNA TGTGCCAGCAGCTTAGGGGCTAACCAAGAGACCCAGTACTTC. The encoded protein is CASSLGANQETQYF.

The rearrangement joins TRBV18 to TRBJ2-1; D is perhaps TRBD1 (5 bases). The CDR3 is 16 residues long. Trimming cost V 5 bases and J 0 bases, with 14 bases left between them. Germline values: CDR1 KGHSH, CDR2 LQKENI. CDR3 DNA: TGTGCCAGCTCAACACAGGCGGAGAGCTCCTACAATGAGCAGTTCTTC. Protein: CASSTQAESSYNEQFF.

V gene TRBV9 combines with J gene TRBJ1-3; D unresolved. Germline CDR1 and CDR2: SGDLS and YYNGEE. The V end lost 4 bases, the J end lost 3 bases, and 8 bases lay between the germline ends. There are 13 residues in the CDR3. The DNA of the CDR3 is TGTGCCAGCAGCCCTCTGAGTGGAAACACCATATATTTT. Protein sequence: CASSPLSGNTIYF. The variable domain in full, completed from reference TRBV9 and TRBJ1-3, reads DSGVTQTPKHLITATGQRVTLRCSPRSGDLSVYWYQQSLDQGLQFLIQYYNGEERAKGNILERFSAQQFPDLHSELNLSSLELGDSALYFCASSPLSGNTIYFGEGSWLTVV.

The chain recombines TRBV19 with TRBJ2-1, with 8 bases fitting TRBD2. CDR3 size: 13 residues. V was clipped by 1 base and J by 14 bases; unmatched bases: 7. Germline CDR1 and CDR2: LNHDA and SQIVND (reference sequence). CDR3 bases: TGTGCCAGTAGTATAGCACTAGCGGCTATGAAGTTCTTC. This translates into CASSIALAAMKFF.

The chain carries TRBV30 and TRBJ1-1; tentatively, D is TRBD1 (6 bases). Germline CDR1 GTSNPN, CDR2 SVGIG (reference sequence). V gave up 0 bases and J gave up 12 bases, with 26 bases separating them. The CDR3 sequence is 16 residues long. CDR3 nucleotide sequence: TGTGCCTGGAGTGTACCCACCTCAACAGGGCCCGGAAAACCTTTCTTT. Residues: CAWSVPTSTGPGKPFF.

This rearrangement joins TRBV27 to TRBJ2-7; TRBD2 aligns across 9 bases. Trimming cost V 6 bases and J 4 bases; bases outside gene matches: 7. The V gene's germline CDR1 is MNHEY and CDR2 SMNVEV (reference sequence). The CDR3 consists of 14 residues. The chain's CDR3 is CASRFSGRRYEQYF. For the CDR3, the DNA is TGTGCCAGCAGATTTAGCGGGAGACGGTACGAGCAGTACTTC.

The chain recombines TRBV6-1 with TRBJ1-1; TRBD1 matches at 7 bases. Germline assignment: CDR1 MNHNS and CDR2 SASEGT. CDR3 size: 15 residues. The ends lost 0 bases at V and 6 bases at J; junction bases unmatched: 7. The CDR3 region has the DNA TGTGCCAGCAGTGAAGCCGGGACAGTAGGGGCTGAAGCTTTCTTT. It encodes CASSEAGTVGAEAFF.

V and J are TRBV29-1 and TRBJ2-1; TRBD1 agrees at 9 bases. The CDR3 runs 13 residues. J lost 5 bases, V lost 5 bases, and 4 bases had no gene match. Germline CDR1 SQVTM, CDR2 ANQGSEA. DNA for the CDR3: TGCAGCGTTCGGACAGGGGTCAACAATGAGCAGTTCTTC. It translates to CSVRTGVNNEQFF.

This chain links TRBV10-2 with TRBJ2-3; 11 bases match TRBD2. The germline V gene has CDR1 WSHSY and CDR2 SAAADI. The trim removed 6 bases at V and 2 bases at J, leaving 7 bases unmatched. The CDR3 spans 16 residues. CDR3 sequence: CASRLGTSGITDTQYF. Here the CDR3 DNA reads TGCGCCAGCAGGCTGGGGACTAGCGGAATCACAGATACGCAGTATTTT.

The chain uses TRBV19 and TRBJ2-4; perhaps TRBD1 as D (5 bases). This CDR3 comprises 16 residues. The germline V gene encodes CDR1 LNHDA and CDR2 SQIVND (reference sequence). V was pared by 1 base and J by 0 bases, with 10 bases between. CDR3 bases: TGTGCCAGTAGTATAGGGGGCCAGAGAGCCAAAAACATTCAGTACTTC. Translation: CASSIGGQRAKNIQYF.

This rearrangement joins TRBV2 to TRBJ2-5; D is unresolved. Deletions cut 7 bases from V and 3 bases from J, with 9 bases between. CDR1 and CDR2 (germline): SNHLY, FYNNEI. This CDR3 is built from 12 residues. The CDR3 coding sequence is TGTGCCAGCATGGTAGGGAAAGAGACCCAGTACTTC. Its translation is CASMVGKETQYF.

The V call is TRBV27, the J call TRBJ2-1; TRBD2 is a possible D gene (6 bases). This CDR3 spans 16 amino acids. Trimming took off 6 bases at V and 8 bases at J, with 23 bases between the two ends. Per germline, CDR1 MNHEY and CDR2 SMNVEV (reference sequence). CDR3 region: CASRFRISSIADEQFF. As DNA, the CDR3 is TGTGCCAGCAGATTCCGAATCTCGAGTATAGCGGATGAGCAGTTCTTC.

The V gene is TRBV19, the J gene TRBJ2-3; D is uncertain. The V gene lost 2 bases and the J gene lost 0 bases, with 3 bases spanning the gap. CDR3 size: 13 residues. Germline V CDR1 and CDR2: LNHDA, SQIVND (reference sequence). CDR3 region: CASSIQSTDTQYF. CDR3 bases: TGTGCCAGTAGTATACAGAGCACAGATACGCAGTATTTT.

V is TRBV6-6 and J is TRBJ2-2; D unclear. Looked up from germline, CDR1 is MNHNY and CDR2 is SVGAGI (reference sequence). Trimming removed 7 bases from V and 0 bases from J, with 6 bases in between. The CDR3 spans 13 residues. Written as DNA, the CDR3 is TGTGCCAGCAAAGGGTCGAACACCGGGGAGCTGTTTTTT. It codes for CASKGSNTGELFF.

This clone was picked up one time. J is TRBJ2-3 and V is TRBV6-4; 7 bases line up with TRBD1. Losses at the gene ends were 6 bases for V and 7 bases for J; bases not matched to a gene: 10. This CDR3 has 14 amino acids. CDR1 and CDR2 from the germline V gene are MRHNA and SNTAGT. The CDR3 here is CASSLSQGPYTQYF. For the CDR3, the DNA is TGTGCCAGCAGCTTATCACAGGGGCCGTATACGCAGTATTTT.

This chain uses TRBV10-2 with TRBJ2-2, with D possibly TRBD2 on 6 matching bases. The germline V and J ends were trimmed by 4 bases and 5 bases, with 17 bases remaining between them. The germline V gene has CDR1 WSHSY and CDR2 SAAADI. There are 16 residues in the CDR3. CDR3 residues: CASSAARDLLTGELFF. The DNA for the CDR3 is TGCGCCAGCAGTGCAGCCCGGGACTTGCTGACCGGGGAGCTGTTTTTT.

This chain uses TRBV5-6 with TRBJ1-4; a weak D match, TRBD1 (6 bases). The V gene lost 4 bases and the J gene lost 1 base, with 14 bases spanning the gap. The CDR3 has 16 residues. Germline CDR1 and CDR2: SGHDT and YYEEEE. The CDR3 region is CASSLRPRGTNEKLFF. CDR3 nucleotide sequence: TGTGCCAGCAGCCTGCGGCCCAGGGGAACTAATGAAAAACTGTTTTTT. The whole variable domain, filled in from reference TRBV5-6 and TRBJ1-4, reads DAGVTQSPTHLIKTRGQQVTLRCSPKSGHDTVSWYQQALGQGPQFIFQYYEEEERQRGNFPDRFSGHQFPNYSSELNVNALLLGDSALYLCASSLRPRGTNEKLFFGSGTQLSVL.

This chain connects TRBV5-5 to TRBJ1-5; D possibly corresponds to TRBD1 (6 bases). V shed 4 bases and J shed 0 bases, with 8 bases lying between them. Germline V gives CDR1 SGHKS, CDR2 YYEKEE (reference sequence). The CDR3 totals 14 residues. The CDR3 DNA follows: TGTGCCAGCAGCAGGACAGATAGCAATCAGCCCCAGCATTTT. This sequence encodes CASSRTDSNQPQHF.

The chain is built from TRBV18 and TRBJ2-5; possibly TRBD1 for D (5 bases). V dropped 5 bases and J dropped 3 bases, with 10 bases sitting between them. Germline loops: CDR1 KGHSH, CDR2 LQKENI. The CDR3 loop spans 13 amino acids. The chain's CDR3 is CASSGADKETQYF. In DNA, the CDR3 is TGTGCCAGCTCAGGGGCAGACAAAGAGACCCAGTACTTC.

For this clone: At the DNA level, this CDR3 is encoded by other sequences in the same sample as well. This chain uses TRBV30 with TRBJ2-7; 7 bases are shared with TRBD1. Trimming at V came to 2 bases and at J to 0 bases, leaving 4 bases not matched to a gene. The CDR3 sequence is 14 residues long. Per the germline V gene, CDR1 is GTSNPN and CDR2 is SVGIG (reference sequence). CDR3 residues: CAWSRGGDSYEQYF. The CDR3 bases are TGTGCCTGGAGTAGAGGGGGCGACTCCTACGAGCAGTACTTC.

The chain joins TRBV18 to TRBJ2-7; D uncertain. Trimming pared 0 bases from V and 6 bases from J, leaving 15 bases between. The germline CDR1 and CDR2 sequences are KGHSH and LQKENI. The CDR3 loop spans 15 amino acids. CDR3 sequence (DNA): TGTGCCAGCTCACCACCGATGAGATATTCACCCGAGCAGTACTTC. Its protein is CASSPPMRYSPEQYF. The whole variable domain, filled in from reference TRBV18 and TRBJ2-7, reads NAGVMQNPRHLVRRRGQEARLRCSPMKGHSHVYWYRQLPEEGLKFMVYLQKENIIDESGMPKERFSAEFPKEGPSILRIQQVVRGDSAAYFCASSPPMRYSPEQYFGPGTRLTVT.

The sample holds one count of this clone. This chain joins TRBV6-1 and TRBJ2-1, with 11 bases fitting TRBD2. The V segment lost 7 bases and the J segment 9 bases; nucleotides outside the gene matches: 5. The V gene's germline CDR1 is MNHNS and CDR2 SASEGT. CDR3 length: 13 amino acids. DNA for the CDR3: TGTGCCAGCATTCGGACTAGCGGGTTTGAGCAGTTCTTC. It translates to CASIRTSGFEQFF.

V gene TRBV4-1 combines with J gene TRBJ1-2, with D possibly being TRBD1 (5 bases). The germline CDR1 and CDR2 sequences are MGHRA and YSYEKL. The V gene lost 0 bases and the J gene lost 9 bases, with 17 bases spanning the gap. The length of the CDR3 is 15 residues. CDR3 region: CASSQDVRDYGSYTF. In nucleotides, the CDR3 is TGCGCCAGCAGCCAAGATGTCAGGGACTATGGTAGCTACACCTTC.

CDR3 DNA: TGTGCCAGCAGCAAGGACACTGAAGCTTTCTTT. This translates into CASSKDTEAFF. The rearrangement joins TRBV9 to TRBJ1-1; D gene unclear. The germline gives CDR1 SGDLS, CDR2 YYNGEE. Between the trimmed V and J ends, which lost 4 bases and 3 bases, there was a span of 4 bases. This CDR3 spans 11 amino acids.

This chain connects TRBV15 to TRBJ2-7; D perhaps matches TRBD1 (5 bases). Germline V CDR1 and CDR2: LNHNV, YYDKDF (reference sequence). The length of the CDR3 is 13 residues. V lost 3 bases and J 2 bases, leaving 8 bases between the germline ends. CDR3 residues: CATSSSDTYEQYF. The DNA of the CDR3 is TGTGCCACCAGCAGTTCGGACACCTACGAGCAGTACTTC. The complete variable domain, with remaining parts taken from reference TRBV15 and TRBJ2-7, reads DAMVIQNPRYQVTQFGKPVTLSCSQTLNHNVMYWYQQKSSQAPKLLFHYYDKDFNNEADTPDNFQSRRPNTSFCFLDIRSPGLGDTAMYLCATSSSDTYEQYFGPGTRLTVT.

The rearrangement joins TRBV10-3 to TRBJ1-3; D gene uncertain. CDR3 length: 12 residues. The germline V gene encodes CDR1 ENHRY and CDR2 SYGVKD. Trimming cost V 11 bases and J 4 bases, with 12 bases left between them. The CDR3 coding sequence is TGTGCCGCCTCAGGTTTCGGAAACACCATATATTTT. Translation gives CAASGFGNTIYF.